The T cell receptor (beta chain) described here comes from a study of blood T cell repertoires in COVID-19. At the level of the study: From the United States, Italy and Spain came samples of acute and convalescent COVID-19. Sources were T cells, B-cell-depleted T cells, or PBMCs; the material itself was cDNA or gDNA.

Authors' data handling: The authors estimated nucleated cell counts from reference gene primer amplification. TCRdb's table, derived via immunoSEQ multiplex PCR, lists solely in-frame clones and lacks some. V, J and clone size are taken as reported in that table, and D and trimming were inferred from the DNA itself. The sample shows about 44,000 clones, about 86% of them seen only once. Germline values: CDR1 SNHLY, CDR2 FYNNEI. V shed 3 bases and J shed 4 bases, with 15 bases lying between them. The CDR3 has 15 amino acids. V gene TRBV2 combines with J gene TRBJ1-2, with D unclear. The receptor comes from a human donor in a cohort sampled during active COVID-19. The sequenced sample was peripheral blood. CDR3 sequence reads: CASSDGPRFGYGYTF. The CDR3 DNA reads as TGTGCCAGCAGTGATGGGCCCCGATTTGGCTATGGCTACACCTTC.